This T cell receptor beta chain was retrieved from a study of cytomegalovirus exposure and HLA in healthy donors. About the study: In an earlier analysis, almost 120 million unique TCR beta sequences were found from 150 million to 200 million T cells. Notes on the study in general: The study carried out a later analysis of TCR beta sequences. It associated about 15,000 of them with specific HLA alleles at a false discovery rate of 0.05. Generally TCR sequences proved uncommon, though certain public TCRs appeared in numerous donors.

60 Vbeta and 13 Jbeta primers were used in PCR. The authors' processing: There were about 80 million unique TCR beta chains by a later count, and approximately 10 million of them were shared. Repertoires were generated with immunoSEQ multiplex PCR, while TCRdb's copy carries only in-frame clones and drops some. That table gives V, J and clone size, and the DNA gave D and trimming. The sample shows roughly 120,000 clones, about four fifths of them seen only once. V trimming: 5 bases; J trimming: 7 bases; junction bases outside the gene matches: 10. CDR3 length: 16 residues. Germline V gives CDR1 SGHTA, CDR2 FQGNSA. About this clone itself: No antigen is known for it.

This sequence was found in a male donor in good health and CMV-seropositive. The chain links TRBV7-2 to TRBJ1-4; 10 positions agree with TRBD1. Input material: PBMCs. CDR3 in DNA: TGTGCCAGCAGCCCGGACAGGGGGGGTCGAACTGAAAAACTGTTTTTT. It encodes CASSPDRGGRTEKLFF.